The T cell receptor beta chain under discussion was sequenced for a study of blood T cell repertoires in COVID-19. CDR1 and CDR2 (germline): SGDLS, YYNGEE. After removal of 4 bases from V and 7 bases from J, the junction contained 15 bases not matched to a gene. This CDR3 is built from 17 residues. The assay was immunoSEQ multiplex PCR, and TCRdb's table has in-frame clones only and misses some. The sample has 130,000 or so clones, approximately 86% seen once; the top ten hold over 1.5%. The origin of this receptor is a woman in her sixties or seventies with acute or convalescent COVID-19. The source material was peripheral blood. The chain combines TRBV9 with TRBJ2-3, with 10 bases lining up with TRBD1. CDR3 protein: CASSPRAGTGEWNTQYF. In DNA, the CDR3 is TGTGCCAGCAGCCCCCGAGCCGGGACAGGGGAGTGGAATACGCAGTATTTT.